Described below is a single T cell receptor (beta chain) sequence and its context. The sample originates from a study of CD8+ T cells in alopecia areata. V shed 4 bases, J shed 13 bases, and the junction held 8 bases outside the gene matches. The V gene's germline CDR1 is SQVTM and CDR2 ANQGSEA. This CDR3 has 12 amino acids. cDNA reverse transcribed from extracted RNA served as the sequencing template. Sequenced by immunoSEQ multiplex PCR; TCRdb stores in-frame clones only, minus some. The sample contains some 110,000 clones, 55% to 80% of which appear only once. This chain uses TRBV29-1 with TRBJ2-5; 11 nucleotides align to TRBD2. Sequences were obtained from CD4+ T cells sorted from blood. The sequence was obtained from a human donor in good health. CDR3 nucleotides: TGCAGCGTTGCCCTGACTAGCGGGGCCCCGTACTTC. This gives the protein CSVALTSGAPYF.